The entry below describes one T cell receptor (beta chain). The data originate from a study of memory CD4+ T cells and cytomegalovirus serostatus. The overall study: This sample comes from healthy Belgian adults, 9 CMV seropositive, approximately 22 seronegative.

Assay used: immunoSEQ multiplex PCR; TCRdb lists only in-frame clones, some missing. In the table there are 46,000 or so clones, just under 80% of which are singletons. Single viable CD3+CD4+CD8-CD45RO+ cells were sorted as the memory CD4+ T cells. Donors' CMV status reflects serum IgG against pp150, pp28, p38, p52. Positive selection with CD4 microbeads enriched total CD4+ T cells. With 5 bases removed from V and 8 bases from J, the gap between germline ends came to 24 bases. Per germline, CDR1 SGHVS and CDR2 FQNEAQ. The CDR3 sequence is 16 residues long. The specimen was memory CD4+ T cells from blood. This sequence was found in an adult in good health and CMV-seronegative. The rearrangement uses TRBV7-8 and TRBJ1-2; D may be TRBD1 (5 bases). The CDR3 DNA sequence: TGTGCCAGCAGCCCGCGCATCAATGCACAGGATGGAGGCTACACCTTC. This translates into CASSPRINAQDGGYTF.